The sequence of this T cell receptor beta chain was determined in a study of blood T cell repertoires in COVID-19 (dated by TCRdb to 2020 to 2021). About the investigation overall: Samples covering the acute and convalescent phases of COVID-19 were provided by collaborators in the United States, Italy and Spain. The dataset comprised deeply sampled blood TCRbeta repertoires from subjects exposed to, actively infected with, or recovered from COVID-19. HLA class I and class II types, where available, came from metadata supplied by the sample provider rather than from assay-based typing. The prospective study material was composed of cDNA or gDNA derived from T cells, B-cell-depleted T cells, or PBMCs. Samples were obtained from the ongoing ImmuneRACE study (first 160 participants) and from some 1,200 subjects provided by 6 global collaborators. The repertoires were made available in a free public database intended to serve as a resource for research on the immune response to SARS-CoV-2. The sample metadata nearly always contained a de-identified subject ID, COVID-19 status, age in years and sex.

This clone was found once. Its antigen specificity is not known. No much larger clone exists at a distance of one base, and base qualities are not known. The immunoSEQ Assay, a bias-controlled multiplex PCR, was used to amplify TCRbeta CDR3 regions from genomic DNA. The paper's data handling went like this. The number of nucleated cells in each sample was estimated from the amplification of reference gene primers within the assay. To quantify the absolute abundance of each unique TCRbeta CDR3 rearrangement, sequence reads were collapsed and filtered. For each sample, productive Simpson clonality was calculated as the square root of Simpson's diversity index over productive rearrangements. In its TCRdb copy, this immuneACCESS table keeps in-frame sequences only and misses some clones. Where compared with another copy, unresolved V genes explain less than half of these, and the others have no known cause. The V and J calls and clone size come from that table; D and trimming were worked out from the DNA. Within this sample are roughly 300,000 clones, with 80% to 95% of them counted one time only. 2.2% of the sample rests with the top ten.

One collaborating source in Seattle enrolled patients while the patients were actively infected and followed the patients over time throughout the course of disease. Each collaborating institution followed its own protocols to collect whole blood in K2EDTA tubes. For TCRbeta analysis, collaborator samples were shipped as frozen whole blood, as isolated PBMCs, or as DNA extracted from either sample type. Broad study findings and their caveats: The quantity of clinical and demographic metadata differed by source and by participant and was supplied without curation.

The germline V gene gives CDR1 as MDHEN and CDR2 as SYDVKM. Clipping removes 6 bases from V and 7 bases from J, with 11 as the unmatched junction base count. From the cysteine through the phenylalanine, the CDR3 covers 15 amino acids. Just the 45-base CDR3 DNA is kept, in frame starting at base 1. The rearranged segments are TRBV28 and TRBJ2-7, with 11 junctional bases fitting TRBD2. What was sequenced was peripheral blood. The sequence was collected from a woman aged 25 to 39 with COVID-19, enrolled during active disease. In nucleotide form, the sequence is TGTGCCAGCAGACTCATAGCGGGAGGGCCGGGTGAGCAGTACTTC. This translates into CASRLIAGGPGEQYF.